These 32 T cell receptor beta chains were all obtained from the same sample, sequenced in a study of control samples from healthy donors and cancer patients. Produced via immunoSEQ multiplex PCR; TCRdb's table is partial and in-frame only. The repertoire includes 100,000 to 150,000 clones, 92% of them detected once, and over 2% sits in the top ten. The sample comprised blood. All receptors derive from a woman aged 45-59 years in good health.

The rearrangement joins TRBV9 to TRBJ2-1, with 8 nucleotides matching TRBD1. Germline V gene data show CDR1 as SGDLS and CDR2 as YYNGEE. The trim removed 0 bases at V and 4 bases at J, leaving 6 bases unmatched. The CDR3 is 16 amino acids. The DNA for the CDR3 is TGTGCCAGCAGCGTAGGGGCCCAGGGGGCATACAATGAGCAGTTCTTC. Translated: CASSVGAQGAYNEQFF.

The chain couples TRBV6-2 or TRBV6-3 to TRBJ2-1; the D is unclear. The CDR3 runs 16 residues. The V end was cut by 1 base, the J end by 0 bases, with 10 bases between. The germline CDR1 and CDR2 sequences are MNHEY and SVGEGT. CDR3 in DNA: TGTGCCAGCAGTTACTTTTTGCCTAGCTCCTACAATGAGCAGTTCTTC. Its translation: CASSYFLPSSYNEQFF.

A single count supports this clone. The V and J genes are TRBV7-6 and TRBJ1-2, with D possibly being TRBD1 (5 bases). The CDR3 extends over 20 amino acids. The V gene's germline CDR1 is SGHVS and CDR2 FNYEAQ. Trimming cost V 4 bases and J 3 bases, with 30 bases left between them. CDR3 residues: CASSSQRVRGDDNLDYGYTF. CDR3 coding DNA: TGTGCCAGCAGCTCACAGCGCGTACGGGGCGACGATAATTTGGACTATGGCTACACCTTC.

V and J are TRBV2 and TRBJ1-5; D remains unclear. This CDR3 has 13 amino acids. V was trimmed by 4 bases and J by 5 bases, leaving 9 bases between them. The germline V gene has CDR1 SNHLY and CDR2 FYNNEI. DNA for the CDR3: TGTGCCAGCAGTGGAAATACTTATCAGCCCCAGCATTTT. It is translated as CASSGNTYQPQHF.

V usage is TRBV9 and J usage is TRBJ1-1; maybe TRBD1 (5 bases). CDR1 and CDR2 (germline): SGDLS, YYNGEE. Trimming left V 1 base short and J 4 bases short, with 11 bases between. CDR3 length equals 14 residues. In DNA, the CDR3 is TGTGCCAGCAGCGTACAGGGAAGTGGCACTGAAGCTTTCTTT. The encoded protein is CASSVQGSGTEAFF. Full variable domain (rest looked up from reference TRBV9 and TRBJ1-1): DSGVTQTPKHLITATGQRVTLRCSPRSGDLSVYWYQQSLDQGLQFLIQYYNGEERAKGNILERFSAQQFPDLHSELNLSSLELGDSALYFCASSVQGSGTEAFFGQGTRLTVV.

The chain is built from TRBV5-6 and TRBJ1-4; D is unclear. The CDR3 has 15 amino acids. Trimming took 4 bases from V and 5 from J, leaving 15 bases between them. Germline V lookup: CDR1 SGHDT, CDR2 YYEEEE. CDR3 DNA: TGTGCCAGCAGCGTGATAGACGGGTTCAATGAAAAACTGTTTTTT. This translates into CASSVIDGFNEKLFF.

This clone was counted between two and nine times. The rearrangement links TRBV13 to TRBJ1-4; D is unclear. The V end lost 2 bases, the J end lost 8 bases, and 6 bases lay between the germline ends. The CDR3 is made up of 12 amino acids. The V gene's germline CDR1 is PRHDT and CDR2 FYEKMQ (reference sequence). The CDR3 spells CASSLTREKLFF. The CDR3 DNA is TGTGCCAGCAGCTTAACCAGGGAAAAACTGTTTTTT.

The rearrangement uses TRBV30 and TRBJ1-5; a weak D match, TRBD1 (6 bases). The CDR3 covers 18 residues. The V gene's germline CDR1 is GTSNPN and CDR2 SVGIG (reference sequence). Trimming cost V 0 bases and J 1 base, with 19 bases left between them. The CDR3 DNA sequence: TGTGCCTGGAGTGTAGGGGGTGAACAGGGTTGGAGCAATCAGCCCCAGCATTTT. This encodes CAWSVGGEQGWSNQPQHF.

V usage is TRBV5-6 and J usage is TRBJ1-1, with 7 bases matching TRBD1. This CDR3 comprises 14 residues. In germline, CDR1 is SGHDT, CDR2 YYEEEE. J lost 1 base, V lost 4 bases, and 4 bases had no gene match. Here the CDR3 DNA reads TGTGCCAGCAGCCTGACAGGGCCGAACACTGAAGCTTTCTTT. This codes for CASSLTGPNTEAFF. Variable domain in full (rest from reference TRBV5-6 and TRBJ1-1): DAGVTQSPTHLIKTRGQQVTLRCSPKSGHDTVSWYQQALGQGPQFIFQYYEEEERQRGNFPDRFSGHQFPNYSSELNVNALLLGDSALYLCASSLTGPNTEAFFGQGTRLTVV.

This chain links TRBV12-5 with TRBJ1-1; tentative D call: TRBD1 (6 bases). Germline CDR1 and CDR2: LGHNT and FRNRAP. The length of the CDR3 is 16 residues. Trimming took 2 bases from V and 0 from J, leaving 13 bases between them. The CDR3 region is CASGLIQGSMNTEAFF. The CDR3 nucleotides read TGTGCTAGTGGTTTGATTCAGGGGTCCATGAACACTGAAGCTTTCTTT.

This chain links TRBV3-1 (or the pseudogene TRBV3-2) with TRBJ1-2; D might be TRBD1 (5 bases). There are 15 residues in the CDR3. V was shortened by 4 bases and J by 6 bases, with 18 bases between the two germline ends. Germline V CDR1 and CDR2: LGHDT, YNNKEL (reference sequence). The CDR3 loop is CASSPGTATLNGYTF. The CDR3 DNA is TGTGCCAGCAGCCCAGGGACCGCGACCCTTAATGGCTACACCTTC.

The chain links TRBV30 to TRBJ1-4, with 7 bases identical to TRBD1. V lost 5 bases, J lost 3 bases, and 6 bases stayed unmatched. The CDR3 spans 14 residues. Per germline, CDR1 GTSNPN and CDR2 SVGIG (reference sequence). CDR3 loop: CAWHGQAANEKLFF. CDR3 nucleotides: TGTGCCTGGCACGGACAGGCGGCTAATGAAAAACTGTTTTTT.

The gene calls are TRBV7-9 and TRBJ2-7; TRBD1 or TRBD2 may be the D gene (5 bases each). The germline V gene encodes CDR1 SEHNR and CDR2 FQNEAQ (reference sequence). With 8 bases removed from V and 6 bases from J, the gap between germline ends came to 14 bases. The CDR3 sequence is 12 residues long. CDR3 coding DNA: TGTGCCAGCGGCCTCCGGGACGTCGAGCAGTACTTC. Protein sequence: CASGLRDVEQYF.

V usage is TRBV30 and J usage is TRBJ1-2; 7 bases fit TRBD1. The CDR3 contains 14 residues. With V trimmed by 3 bases and J by 0 bases, 4 bases remained unmatched. Germline V gene lookup returns CDR1 GTSNPN and CDR2 SVGIG (reference sequence). The CDR3 sequence: CAWRPGQSNYGYTF. The CDR3 coding sequence is TGTGCCTGGAGGCCGGGACAGTCTAACTATGGCTACACCTTC.

The chain is built from TRBV7-9 and TRBJ2-1, with 11 nucleotides matching TRBD1. CDR3 length: 18 residues. Trimming cost V 0 bases and J 4 bases; bases outside gene matches: 8. Germline assignment: CDR1 SEHNR and CDR2 FQNEAQ (reference sequence). The CDR3 DNA reads TGTGCCAGCAGCTTAGCGCTGTTGGGGACAGGGGGGTACAATGAGCAGTTCTTC. Its protein is CASSLALLGTGGYNEQFF. The whole variable domain, remainder taken from reference TRBV7-9 and TRBJ2-1, is DTGVSQNPRHKITKRGQNVTFRCDPISEHNRLYWYRQTLGQGPEFLTYFQNEAQLEKSRLLSDRFSAERPKGSFSTLEIQRTEQGDSAMYLCASSLALLGTGGYNEQFFGPGTRLTVL.

This rearrangement joins TRBV19 to TRBJ1-5; D remains unclear. The length of the CDR3 is 14 residues. V was shortened by 0 bases and J by 6 bases, with 9 bases between the two germline ends. Germline CDR1 is LNHDA and CDR2 is SQIVND (reference sequence). In DNA, the CDR3 is TGTGCCAGTAGTATAGATGGTTGGGGTCAGCCCCAGCATTTT. Protein product: CASSIDGWGQPQHF.

The chain has TRBV28 and TRBJ2-2; the match to TRBD2 covers 12 bases. Germline V lookup: CDR1 MDHEN, CDR2 SYDVKM. V lost 8 bases, J lost 8 bases, and 6 bases stayed unmatched. The CDR3 is 14 amino acids. This CDR3 is CASLLAGGSGELFF. The CDR3 nucleotides read TGTGCCAGCCTTCTAGCGGGGGGGAGTGGGGAGCTGTTTTTT.

The chain links TRBV5-1 to TRBJ2-1; weak D call: TRBD2 (6 bases). Per the germline V gene, CDR1 is SGHRS and CDR2 is YFSETQ. CDR3 length: 14 residues. V lost 5 bases and J lost 5, with 14 bases in between. The CDR3 is CASRPLRGDNEQFF. CDR3 nucleotide sequence: TGCGCCAGCAGACCACTCCGCGGGGACAATGAGCAGTTCTTC.

This sequence joins TRBV5-8 and TRBJ2-7, with D perhaps assigned TRBD1 or TRBD2 (6 bases each). Trimming left V 4 bases short and J 4 bases short, with 12 bases between. CDR1 is SGHTS and CDR2 is YDEGEE in the germline V gene. The CDR3 runs 13 residues. CDR3 nucleotide sequence: TGTGCCAGCAGCCGGGGGCCAGGGTACGAGCAGTACTTC. This codes for CASSRGPGYEQYF.

V usage is TRBV5-6 and J usage is TRBJ2-3; possible D gene TRBD2, 5 bases. Germline V lookup: CDR1 SGHDT, CDR2 YYEEEE. Trimming removed 0 bases at V and 2 bases at J, with 10 bases between. The CDR3 has 15 residues. CDR3 sequence: CASSLARGFTDTQYF. The CDR3 DNA follows: TGTGCCAGCAGCTTGGCCCGGGGTTTCACAGATACGCAGTATTTT.

This clone came up once. V gene TRBV6-5 combines with J gene TRBJ1-5, with D possibly TRBD1 on 6 matching bases. The length of the CDR3 is 15 residues. Germline V gives CDR1 MNHEY, CDR2 SVGAGI. Between the trimmed V and J ends, which lost 6 bases and 0 bases, there was a span of 12 bases. The CDR3 sequence: CASSVQGNSNQPQHF. The CDR3 coding sequence is TGTGCCAGCAGCGTACAGGGCAATAGCAATCAGCCCCAGCATTTT.

The J gene is TRBJ2-7, the V gene TRBV11-2; D gene uncertain. The CDR3 length is 14 residues. Looked up from germline, CDR1 is SGHAT and CDR2 is FQNNGV. V lost 4 bases and J 2 bases, leaving 12 bases between the germline ends. CDR3 sequence: CASSSVDGTYEQYF. The CDR3 region has the DNA TGTGCCAGCAGCTCGGTAGATGGTACCTACGAGCAGTACTTC.

CDR3 residues: CASISGLGGNYGYTF. In nucleotides, the CDR3 is TGTGCCAGCATATCGGGGTTAGGGGGAAACTATGGCTACACCTTC. The chain carries TRBV6-5 and TRBJ1-2, with D perhaps TRBD1 (6 bases). CDR3 size: 15 residues. Germline V gene data show CDR1 as MNHEY and CDR2 as SVGAGI. Trimming removed 7 bases from V and 2 bases from J, with 17 bases in between.

The chain employs TRBV18 and TRBJ1-3; no definite D call. The germline CDR1 and CDR2 sequences are KGHSH and LQKENI. The CDR3 is made up of 13 amino acids. The germline V and J ends were trimmed by 0 bases and 8 bases, with 8 bases remaining between them. The chain's CDR3 is CASSPPTRDTIYF. The CDR3 region has the DNA TGTGCCAGCTCACCACCGACCCGAGACACCATATATTTT.

The chain recombines TRBV19 with TRBJ2-3; D is perhaps TRBD1 (6 bases). CDR3 length: 14 amino acids. Germline V CDR1 and CDR2: LNHDA, SQIVND (reference sequence). The germline V and J ends were trimmed by 8 bases and 9 bases, with 21 bases remaining between them. This CDR3 is CASRGDISRGTQYF. In DNA form, the CDR3 reads TGTGCCAGTCGAGGGGACATATCAAGGGGCACGCAGTATTTT.

This clone was detected only a few times. V and J are TRBV2 and TRBJ2-7; D gene ambiguous. Germline V CDR1 and CDR2: SNHLY, FYNNEI. V lost 7 bases, J lost 0 bases, and 13 bases lay in between. The CDR3 contains 14 residues. CDR3 region: CASISGRHSYEQYF. For the CDR3, the DNA is TGTGCCAGCATAAGTGGGCGCCACTCCTACGAGCAGTACTTC. Full variable domain (outside the CDR3, taken from reference TRBV2 and TRBJ2-7): EPEVTQTPSHQVTQMGQEVILRCVPISNHLYFYWYRQILGQKVEFLVSFYNNEISEKSEIFDDQFSVERPDGSNFTLKIRSTKLEDSAMYFCASISGRHSYEQYFGPGTRLTVT.

The gene calls are TRBV6-5 and TRBJ2-2; 7 bases match TRBD1. V gave up 8 bases and J gave up 4 bases; unmatched junction bases: 7. The CDR3 runs 14 residues. Germline assignment: CDR1 MNHEY and CDR2 SVGAGI. The CDR3 loop is CASARQGFTGELFF. The CDR3 DNA reads TGTGCCAGCGCCCGACAGGGCTTCACCGGGGAGCTGTTTTTT.

The chain is built from TRBV28 and TRBJ2-1; 10 positions agree with TRBD1. The CDR3 totals 14 residues. Losses at the gene ends were 6 bases for V and 7 bases for J; bases not matched to a gene: 6. The V gene's germline CDR1 is MDHEN and CDR2 SYDVKM. CDR3 residues: CASSPPDRGNEQFF. The CDR3 nucleotides are TGTGCCAGCAGCCCTCCGGACAGGGGGAATGAGCAGTTCTTC. Variable domain in full (rest from reference TRBV28 and TRBJ2-1): DVKVTQSSRYLVKRTGEKVFLECVQDMDHENMFWYRQDPGLGLRLIYFSYDVKMKEKGDIPEGYSVSREKKERFSLILESASTNQTSMYLCASSPPDRGNEQFFGPGTRLTVL.

Only one count was recorded for this clone. The chain is built from TRBV28 and TRBJ2-2; 7 positions agree with TRBD1. CDR1 is MDHEN, CDR2 SYDVKM, per germline. Trimming cost V 6 bases and J 4 bases; bases outside gene matches: 8. The CDR3 has 15 residues. The CDR3 loop reads CASSNGDSRTGELFF. The CDR3 DNA sequence: TGTGCCAGCAGCAATGGGGACAGTCGCACCGGGGAGCTGTTTTTT. Drawing the rest from reference TRBV28 and TRBJ2-2, the complete variable domain is DVKVTQSSRYLVKRTGEKVFLECVQDMDHENMFWYRQDPGLGLRLIYFSYDVKMKEKGDIPEGYSVSREKKERFSLILESASTNQTSMYLCASSNGDSRTGELFFGEGSRLTVL.

CDR3 DNA: TGTGCCAGCAGGGTAGCGACGGAGCAGTACTTC. This codes for CASRVATEQYF. V and J are TRBV27 and TRBJ2-7; tentatively, D is TRBD2 (5 bases). Germline V CDR1 and CDR2: MNHEY, SMNVEV (reference sequence). The CDR3 sequence is 11 residues long. V was trimmed by 6 bases and J by 7 bases, leaving 10 bases between them.

The rearrangement uses TRBV19 and TRBJ1-1, with a possible D match to TRBD1 (5 bases). The V end was cut by 7 bases, the J end by 6 bases, with 15 bases between. CDR1 and CDR2 from the germline V gene are LNHDA and SQIVND (reference sequence). This CDR3 is 13 amino acids long. CDR3 bases: TGTGCCAGTAATCGGAATCGGGGGGCTGAAGCTTTCTTT. Its protein product is CASNRNRGAEAFF.

J is TRBJ1-6 and V is TRBV6-5, with D possibly matching TRBD1 (6 bases). The germline CDR1 and CDR2 sequences are MNHEY and SVGAGI. CDR3 length: 14 amino acids. V shed 5 bases and J shed 9 bases, with 14 bases lying between them. In nucleotides, the CDR3 is TGTGCCAGCAGTCCCAGGGGAGACGGTTCACCCCTCCACTTT. Translated, it gives CASSPRGDGSPLHF.